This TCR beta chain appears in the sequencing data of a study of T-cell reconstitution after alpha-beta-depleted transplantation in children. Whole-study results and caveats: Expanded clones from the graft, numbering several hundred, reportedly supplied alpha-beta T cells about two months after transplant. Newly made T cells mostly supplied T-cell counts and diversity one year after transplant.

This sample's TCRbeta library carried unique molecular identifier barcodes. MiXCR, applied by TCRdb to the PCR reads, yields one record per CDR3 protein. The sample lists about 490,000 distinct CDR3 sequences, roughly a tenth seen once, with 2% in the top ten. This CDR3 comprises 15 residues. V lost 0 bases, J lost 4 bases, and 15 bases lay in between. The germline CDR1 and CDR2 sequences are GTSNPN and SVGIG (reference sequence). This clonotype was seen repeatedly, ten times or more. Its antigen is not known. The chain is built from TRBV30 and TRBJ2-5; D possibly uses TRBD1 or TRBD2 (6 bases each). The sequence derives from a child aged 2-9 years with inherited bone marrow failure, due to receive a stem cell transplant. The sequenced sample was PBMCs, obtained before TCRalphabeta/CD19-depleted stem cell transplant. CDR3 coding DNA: TGTGCCTGGAGTGTACGATCAGGGGAGGTAGAGACCCAGTACTTC. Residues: CAWSVRSGEVETQYF.